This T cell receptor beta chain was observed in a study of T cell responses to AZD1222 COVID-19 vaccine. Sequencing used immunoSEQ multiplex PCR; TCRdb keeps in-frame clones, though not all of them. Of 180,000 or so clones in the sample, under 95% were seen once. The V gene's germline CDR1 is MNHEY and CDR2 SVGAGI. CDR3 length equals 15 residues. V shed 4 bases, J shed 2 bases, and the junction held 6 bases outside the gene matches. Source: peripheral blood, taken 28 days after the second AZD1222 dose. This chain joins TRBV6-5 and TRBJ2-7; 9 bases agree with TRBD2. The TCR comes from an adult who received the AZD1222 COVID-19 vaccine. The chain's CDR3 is CASSFSAGGPYEQYF. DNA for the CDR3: TGTGCCAGCAGTTTCTCAGCGGGGGGCCCCTACGAGCAGTACTTC.